This T cell receptor beta chain was sequenced during a study of identical twins. With no exceptions, donors were healthy Caucasians. Each CDR3 protein is one row after TCRdb ran MiXCR on the 5' RACE reads. The data show 250,000 or so distinct CDR3 sequences, about 7.3% seen once. The CDR3 spans 15 residues. With 6 bases clipped from V and 7 bases from J, the junction kept 8 bases outside the gene matches. In germline, CDR1 is ENHRY, CDR2 SYGVKD. This clonotype was seen repeatedly, ten times or more. The antigen is not known. Whole-study results and caveats: The study based its conclusions on cross-sectional statistical analysis and did not follow the same donors. Memory repertoires lacked the insertion deficit that abundant cord blood beta clonotypes showed. Invariant MAIT and iNKT cells are populations that could partly confound zero-insertion analyses.

These sequences were also reported in another study, on yellow fever vaccine responses in identical twins.

The chain combines TRBV10-3 with TRBJ2-1, with TRBD1 identical over 11 bases. Sequencing input: memory (CD45RO+) T cells sorted from blood. The TCR sequence derives from a woman aged 18 to 35 in good health. The CDR3 sequence: CAISPGQGARNEQFF. For the CDR3, the DNA is TGTGCCATCAGCCCAGGACAGGGGGCGCGAAATGAGCAGTTCTTC.